This TCR beta chain was documented in a study of cytomegalovirus exposure and HLA in healthy donors. Study-level points and caveats: Some TCR beta chains (roughly 160 of them) were listed as cytomegalovirus-associated. A later analysis showed TCR association rates differing by HLA locus, peaking at DRB1 and lowest at HLA-C.

Regarding this clone: The antigen is not known.

V shed 4 bases and J 7 bases; nucleotides not matched to a gene: 11. CDR3 length: 15 amino acids. Germline V gene data show CDR1 as MNHNS and CDR2 as SASEGT. Both 60 Vbeta primers and 13 Jbeta primers went into the PCR. Only in-frame clones appear in the TCRdb table, and some are missing; sequencing was by immunoSEQ multiplex PCR. The sample lists approximately 160,000 clones; about 85% were seen once. The gene calls are TRBV6-1 and TRBJ2-7; the match to TRBD1 covers 9 bases. This TCR derives from a man aged 45-65 years in good health and CMV-seropositive. Source material: PBMCs. The CDR3 DNA is TGTGCCAGCAGTGCACTCCTACAGGGGGCGAATGAGCAGTACTTC. This sequence encodes CASSALLQGANEQYF.